The entry below gives a single TCR beta chain sequence along with its context. This entry belongs to a study of blood T cell repertoires in COVID-19. The germline V gene encodes CDR1 SGDLS and CDR2 YYNGEE. J lost 4 bases, V lost 4 bases, and 14 bases had no gene match. The CDR3 consists of 19 residues. Assay used: immunoSEQ multiplex PCR; TCRdb lists only in-frame clones, some missing. Of about 160,000 clones listed, 85% are singletons. This TCR was recovered from a man in his forties with acute or convalescent COVID-19. J is TRBJ2-3 and V is TRBV9; 14 nucleotides align to TRBD2. The sequencing input was peripheral blood. The chain's CDR3 is CASSPTRLAGGPFADTQYF. The CDR3 nucleotides are TGTGCCAGCAGCCCAACCAGACTAGCGGGGGGGCCCTTTGCAGATACGCAGTATTTT. Combining the CDR3 with reference TRBV9 and TRBJ2-3 gives the whole variable domain DSGVTQTPKHLITATGQRVTLRCSPRSGDLSVYWYQQSLDQGLQFLIQYYNGEERAKGNILERFSAQQFPDLHSELNLSSLELGDSALYFCASSPTRLAGGPFADTQYFGPGTRLTVL.